The T cell receptor (beta chain) under discussion was sequenced for a study of control samples from healthy donors and cancer patients. TCRdb's copy holds only in-frame clones and misses some; the assay was immunoSEQ multiplex PCR. The profile shows fewer than 500,000 clones, approximately 92% of them singletons. The sequencing sample was made of PBMCs. This sequence originates from a man aged 40-55 years with head and neck cancer.

CDR3 residues: CASSRSRGGTEAFF. As DNA, the CDR3 is TGTGCCAGCAGTAGAAGCAGGGGAGGTACTGAAGCTTTCTTT. This sequence joins TRBV7-2 and TRBJ1-1; the D gene is possibly TRBD1 (6 bases). V was shortened by 6 bases and J by 5 bases, with 16 bases between the two germline ends. The CDR3 is made up of 14 amino acids. Germline CDR1 and CDR2: SGHTA and FQGNSA.